The 29 T cell receptor beta chains presented below share a single source sample, sequenced in a study of blood T cells in healthy people across ages. Combining a sample-barcoded 5' primer with a J-beta primer mix, a second PCR ran for roughly 7 to 12 cycles. TCRdb re-called the 5' RACE reads with MiXCR, one entry per CDR3 protein. The table records about 640,000 distinct CDR3 sequences, under 30% of them present only once. The sequencing sample was made of blood. These receptors were taken from a woman older than 75 in good health.

This clonotype has a count of ten or more. The chain joins TRBV13 to TRBJ1-6; D remains ambiguous. This CDR3 has 13 amino acids. In germline, CDR1 is PRHDT, CDR2 FYEKMQ (reference sequence). V lost 2 bases, J lost 8 bases, and 7 bases lay in between. The CDR3 loop is CASSLRFDSPLHF. Here the CDR3 DNA reads TGTGCCAGCAGCTTACGTTTCGATTCACCCCTCCACTTT. The whole variable domain, remainder taken from reference TRBV13 and TRBJ1-6, is AAGVIQSPRHLIKEKRETATLKCYPIPRHDTVYWYQQGPGQDPQFLISFYEKMQSDKGSIPDRFSAQQFSDYHSELNMSSLELGDSALYFCASSLRFDSPLHFGNGTRLTVT.

Points on this clonotype: One end of the junction varies from germline; a read error may be responsible. The rearrangement joins TRBV5-1 to TRBJ1-2; D unclear. Germline V gene data show CDR1 as SGHRS and CDR2 as YFSETQ. The CDR3 is 12 amino acids. Here the CDR3 DNA reads TGCGCCAGCAGCCATGACGGGCATGGGTACACCTTC. Translation gives CASSHDGHGYTF. The full variable domain, in which reference TRBV5-1 and TRBJ1-2 provide the parts outside the CDR3, is KAGVTQTPRYLIKTRGQQVTLSCSPISGHRSVSWYQQTPGQGLQFLFEYFSETQRNKGNFPGRFSGRQFSNSRSEMNVSTLELGDSALYLCASSHDGHGYTFGSGTRLTVV.

This clonotype was found many times. The genes are TRBV7-2 and TRBJ2-1, with D perhaps matching TRBD1 or TRBD2 (5 bases each). The length of the CDR3 is 13 residues. Germline V gene data show CDR1 as SGHTA and CDR2 as FQGNSA. Trimming pared 5 bases from V and 8 bases from J, leaving 13 bases between. This chain's CDR3 is CASSRDRNYEQFF. For the CDR3, the DNA is TGTGCCAGCAGCCGGGACCGAAATTATGAGCAGTTCTTC.

This clonotype was detected only a few times. This sequence joins TRBV6-6 and TRBJ1-4, with a possible D match to TRBD1 (6 bases). The germline CDR1 and CDR2 sequences are MNHNY and SVGAGI (reference sequence). The V end was cut by 2 bases, the J end by 5 bases, with 12 bases between. CDR3 length: 15 residues. CDR3 bases: TGTGCCAGCAGTTACCCGACAGGAACCAATGAAAAACTGTTTTTT. This translates into CASSYPTGTNEKLFF.

This clonotype has a single count. CDR3 in amino acids: CSARMGASFQETQYF. CDR3 in DNA: TGCAGTGCTAGAATGGGGGCTAGTTTCCAAGAGACCCAGTACTTC. J is TRBJ2-5 and V is TRBV20-1; tentatively, D is TRBD1 (6 bases). V lost 2 bases and J lost 1, with 14 bases in between. The CDR3 totals 15 residues. Germline lookup yields CDR1 DFQATT and CDR2 SNEGSKA (reference sequence).

Many counts were recorded for this clonotype. The rearrangement links TRBV20-1 to TRBJ2-7, with 9 nucleotides matching TRBD1. The CDR3 length is 15 residues. V lost 2 bases and J lost 6; bases outside the gene matches: 11. Germline CDR1 is DFQATT and CDR2 is SNEGSKA (reference sequence). The CDR3 DNA reads TGCAGTGCTAGAAAAGGGGAGGACAGGGGTGCCGAGCAGTACTTC. Residues: CSARKGEDRGAEQYF.

This clonotype was picked up a small number of times. The genes are TRBV6-2 or TRBV6-3 and TRBJ1-1; D is ambiguous. CDR3 length equals 12 residues. The germline CDR1 and CDR2 sequences are MNHEY and SVGEGT. V was cut by 4 bases and J by 2 bases, with 5 bases left in between. CDR3 sequence: CASSFANTEAFF. The DNA of the CDR3 is TGTGCCAGCAGTTTCGCAAACACTGAAGCTTTCTTT.

This clonotype was seen at least ten times. The rearrangement links TRBV7-9 to TRBJ1-1; unclear D gene. Trimming shortened V by 7 bases and J by 4 bases, and 25 bases separated the two germline ends. Looked up from germline, CDR1 is SEHNR and CDR2 is FQNEAQ (reference sequence). The CDR3 sequence is 17 residues long. CDR3 DNA: TGTGCCAGCACCCCCGACGGACCGATGTATTCCGGCACTGAAGCTTTCTTT. Translated: CASTPDGPMYSGTEAFF.

CDR3 DNA sequence: TGCAGTGCTAGAGATCCCCTCGGCTCCTACAATGAGCAGTTCTTC. It codes for CSARDPLGSYNEQFF. The rearrangement joins TRBV20-1 to TRBJ2-1, with no clear D. The CDR3 loop spans 15 amino acids. CDR1 is DFQATT and CDR2 is SNEGSKA in the germline V gene (reference sequence). V lost 0 bases, J lost 0 bases, and 9 bases lay in between.

This clonotype was seen at least ten times. The chain uses TRBV6-5 and TRBJ2-7; TRBD2 is a possible D gene (6 bases). This CDR3 spans 14 amino acids. In germline, CDR1 is MNHEY, CDR2 SVGAGI. Trimming removed 6 bases at V and 2 bases at J, with 14 bases between. The CDR3 bases are TGTGCCAGCAGGCGAACTAGCACCACCTACGAGCAGTACTTC. This gives the protein CASRRTSTTYEQYF.

This clonotype has a count of ten or more. CDR3 sequence: CASSYPTGRTDSSGANVLTF. The CDR3 DNA follows: TGTGCCAGCAGTTACCCAACAGGACGGACCGATTCCTCTGGGGCCAACGTCCTGACTTTC. This chain connects TRBV6-5 to TRBJ2-6; the D gene is possibly TRBD1 (5 bases). This CDR3 spans 20 amino acids. Germline V CDR1 and CDR2: MNHEY, SVGAGI. V was clipped by 2 bases and J by 0 bases, with 20 bases between them.

The chain employs TRBV28 and TRBJ2-5; D unresolved. The CDR3 runs to 15 residues. The V end lost 3 bases, the J end lost 5 bases, and 16 bases lay between the germline ends. CDR1 and CDR2 (germline): MDHEN, SYDVKM. In DNA form, the CDR3 reads TGTGCCAGCAGTTTGTCGCCTCGGAGTACGGAGACCCAGTACTTC. This encodes CASSLSPRSTETQYF.

A word on this clonotype: A much larger clone sits a single nucleotide away, making a read error possible. This CDR3 reads CAISDPKGTSGETQYF. In DNA, the CDR3 is TGTGCCATCAGTGATCCTAAGGGGACATCGGGAGAGACCCAGTACTTC. V is TRBV24-1 and J is TRBJ2-5, with D tentatively TRBD1 (6 bases). The CDR3 is 16 residues long. Germline V gene sequence: CDR1 KGHDR, CDR2 SFDVKD.

This clonotype was recorded a few times. Germline is not matched at one junction end, which may reflect a read error. The chain has TRBV5-1 and TRBJ2-1; 7 positions match TRBD2. Germline V lookup: CDR1 SGHRS, CDR2 YFSETQ. The length of the CDR3 is 16 residues. As DNA, the CDR3 is TGCGTCAGCAGCTTGGCCGAGGCGGGGGACTACAATGAGCAGTTCTTC. This translates into CVSSLAEAGDYNEQFF.

This clonotype was counted at least ten times. The V and J genes are TRBV5-1 and TRBJ2-1, with D possibly being TRBD1 or TRBD2 (5 bases each). Germline V CDR1 and CDR2: SGHRS, YFSETQ. The CDR3 is 14 amino acids. V was shortened by 4 bases and J by 5 bases, with 13 bases between the two germline ends. This CDR3 is CASSLRVGDNEQFF. The CDR3, as DNA: TGCGCCAGCAGCCTCAGGGTGGGGGACAATGAGCAGTTCTTC.

The chain employs TRBV28 and TRBJ2-7; 7 positions match TRBD1. The germline CDR1 and CDR2 sequences are MDHEN and SYDVKM. The CDR3 loop spans 19 amino acids. With V trimmed by 5 bases and J by 1 base, 20 bases remained unmatched. The CDR3 DNA sequence: TGTGCCAGCAGTCGGAGGAGAACAGGGGTAGCCCTACAATCCTACGAGCAGTACTTC. Residues: CASSRRRTGVALQSYEQYF. Variable domain in full (rest from reference TRBV28 and TRBJ2-7): DVKVTQSSRYLVKRTGEKVFLECVQDMDHENMFWYRQDPGLGLRLIYFSYDVKMKEKGDIPEGYSVSREKKERFSLILESASTNQTSMYLCASSRRRTGVALQSYEQYFGPGTRLTVT.

This clonotype was counted many times. The chain is built from TRBV25-1 and TRBJ2-3; a weak D match, TRBD1 (6 bases). Trimming removed 2 bases from V and 2 bases from J, with 11 bases in between. The CDR3 runs to 15 residues. Germline CDR1 and CDR2: MGHDK and SYGVNS. CDR3: CASSEGQILTDTQYF. The CDR3, as DNA: TGTGCCAGCAGTGAAGGACAGATTCTCACAGATACGCAGTATTTT.

This clonotype was observed a handful of times. This clone may be a read error of a much larger clone one base away. V usage is TRBV12-3 or TRBV12-4 and J usage is TRBJ2-7; weak D call: TRBD2 (5 bases). The V end was cut by 5 bases, the J end by 7 bases, with 18 bases between. The CDR3 has 14 residues. The CDR3 DNA reads as TGTGCCAGCAGTGGGAGCGGAAGAGACAATGAGCAGTACTTC. This sequence encodes CASSGSGRDNEQYF.

A word on this clonotype: A junction boundary mismatches the germline segment, possibly from a read error. In DNA form, the CDR3 reads TGTACCAGCAGCCGGACAGGGGATGAGCAGTTCTTC. It yields the protein CTSSRTGDEQFF. The gene calls are TRBV11-2 and TRBJ2-1, with 9 bases lining up with TRBD1. From germline, CDR1 is SGHAT and CDR2 FQNNGV. This CDR3 contains 12 residues.

The V gene is TRBV7-2, the J gene TRBJ2-2; TRBD2 matches 8 bases. CDR1 is SGHTA, CDR2 FQGNSA, per germline. The CDR3 spans 17 residues. Trimming at V came to 5 bases and at J to 2 bases, leaving 10 bases not matched to a gene. The DNA for the CDR3 is TGTGCCAGCAGCCTACGAATTAGCGGGGAAAACACCGGGGAGCTGTTTTTT. Protein: CASSLRISGENTGELFF.

Only a few counts were recorded for this clonotype. The chain carries TRBV29-1 and TRBJ1-1; no clear D gene. The germline V and J ends were trimmed by 4 bases and 4 bases, with 19 bases remaining between them. CDR1 SQVTM and CDR2 ANQGSEA come from the germline V gene. This CDR3 is 15 amino acids long. The CDR3 DNA is TGCAGCGTTGGCCAACCGGAATGGGGTGCCACTGAAGCTTTCTTT. Translating it yields CSVGQPEWGATEAFF.

This clonotype appeared many times. The V and J genes are TRBV11-2 and TRBJ2-5; the D is unclear. Judging by the DNA end, TRBJ2-7 fits better; the J call may be wrong. The CDR3 totals 15 residues. The germline gives CDR1 SGHAT, CDR2 FQNNGV. The CDR3 is CASSPTPFDSSEQYF. The DNA for the CDR3 is TGTGCCAGCAGCCCAACCCCCTTCGATAGCTCCGAGCAGTACTTC.

This clonotype has only a few counts. A much larger clonotype is one base distant, so this may be a read error. J is TRBJ2-5 and V is TRBV28, with D uncertain. V lost 6 bases and J 11 bases, leaving 16 bases between the germline ends. The CDR3 has 12 amino acids. Germline CDR1 and CDR2: MDHEN and SYDVKM. In DNA, the CDR3 is TGTGCCAGCAGCCCTAGACGGTTTGAGCAGTACTTC. Its translation: CASSPRRFEQYF.

This clonotype was observed at least ten times. The rearrangement joins TRBV7-2 to TRBJ1-5, with 8 bases matching TRBD1. CDR3 length equals 17 residues. V lost 1 base and J lost 0; bases outside the gene matches: 5. CDR1 is SGHTA and CDR2 is FQGNSA in the germline V gene. This CDR3 is CASSLVTGVGSNQPQHF. The CDR3 DNA follows: TGTGCCAGCAGCTTAGTGACAGGGGTTGGTAGCAATCAGCCCCAGCATTTT. Full variable domain (rest looked up from reference TRBV7-2 and TRBJ1-5): GAGVSQSPSNKVTEKGKDVELRCDPISGHTALYWYRQSLGQGLEFLIYFQGNSAPDKSGLPSDRFSAERTGGSVSTLTIQRTQQEDSAVYLCASSLVTGVGSNQPQHFGDGTRLSIL.

This clonotype was counted a single time. Possible read error: a much larger clone is one base away. The chain carries TRBV12-3 or TRBV12-4 and TRBJ1-5; 8 bases are shared with TRBD1. J gave up 2 bases and V 1 base, and 4 bases lay outside the gene matches. This CDR3 comprises 16 residues. CDR3 residues: CASSLGTGMGNQPQHF. CDR3 nucleotide sequence: TGTGCCAGCAGTTTAGGGACAGGGATGGGCAATCAGCCCCAGCATTTT.

The J gene is TRBJ2-7, the V gene TRBV7-9; D is uncertain. Trimming took off 4 bases at V and 3 bases at J, with 7 bases between the two ends. This CDR3 spans 12 amino acids. CDR1 is SEHNR, CDR2 FQNEAQ, per germline (reference sequence). CDR3: CASSSVSYEQYF. The CDR3 DNA sequence: TGTGCCAGCAGCTCAGTAAGCTACGAGCAGTACTTC. The entire variable domain, with the rest obtained from reference TRBV7-9 and TRBJ2-7, is as follows: DTGVSQNPRHKITKRGQNVTFRCDPISEHNRLYWYRQTLGQGPEFLTYFQNEAQLEKSRLLSDRFSAERPKGSFSTLEIQRTEQGDSAMYLCASSSVSYEQYFGPGTRLTVT.

Many counts were recorded for this clonotype. V is TRBV3-1 and J is TRBJ1-5; D not certain. This CDR3 region has 15 residues. Per germline, CDR1 LGHDT and CDR2 YNNKEL (reference sequence). V was trimmed by 5 bases and J by 0 bases, leaving 11 bases between them. CDR3 residues: CASSATVNSNQPQHF. The CDR3 DNA reads as TGTGCCAGCAGCGCTACCGTGAATAGCAATCAGCCCCAGCATTTT.

The CDR3 nucleotides read TGTGCCAGCAGCCCTCGGGTGGGAATGAACACTGAAGCCCCCGAGGAAGCTTTCTTT. It specifies CASSPRVGMNTEAPEEAFF. This chain joins TRBV6-1 and TRBJ1-1; D gene uncertain. CDR3 length: 19 amino acids. Germline loops: CDR1 MNHNS, CDR2 SASEGT. V was cut by 6 bases and J by 8 bases, with 34 bases left in between.

This clonotype was observed many times. The V call is TRBV5-8, the J call TRBJ2-3; TRBD2 aligns across 11 bases. Unmatched junction bases numbered 5, after V lost 0 bases and J lost 5 bases. Germline V lookup: CDR1 SGHTS, CDR2 YDEGEE. This CDR3 has 16 amino acids. CDR3 coding DNA: TGTGCCAGCAGCTTGGATAGCGGGGGGGCAGTAGATACGCAGTATTTT. This encodes CASSLDSGGAVDTQYF.